This T cell receptor beta chain is drawn from a study of Graves' ophthalmopathy and Graves' hyperthyroidism. Study results and caveats: Ophthalmopathy cases were distinguished from stable hyperthyroidism by a 13-signature model, reaching around 90% sensitivity and 70% to 84% specificity. Among expanded thyroid clonotypes above 0.001 frequency, most also occurred in blood.

As for this clonotype: What it binds is unknown.

Other autoimmune diseases, uncontrolled infections, pregnancy and lactation each led to patient exclusion. Amplifying from RNA transcripts, the study obtained TCR beta CDR3 regions. The first-round RT-PCR employed HTBI primers together with the Qiagen OneStep RT-PCR kit. A multiplex PCR was then performed as the second round. TCRdb used MiXCR to reprocess the multiplex PCR reads, holding one entry per CDR3 protein. The sample holds approximately 700,000 distinct CDR3 sequences, roughly 40% seen once. This TCR was sampled from an adult man with Graves' ophthalmopathy. Sample: peripheral blood.

The CDR3 coding sequence is TGTGCCAGCAAAGGGGAGCGGGACTACACCTTC. It yields the protein CASKGERDYTF. This rearrangement joins TRBV2 to TRBJ1-2, with D perhaps TRBD1 (5 bases). Germline loops: CDR1 SNHLY, CDR2 FYNNEI. V lost 7 bases to trimming and J lost 10 bases, with 13 bases between them. The CDR3 has 11 residues.